This T cell receptor beta chain was identified in a study of blood T cell repertoires in COVID-19. Trimming took 2 bases from V and 4 from J, leaving 11 bases between them. Germline-derived CDR1 and CDR2 are KGHSH and LQKENI. This CDR3 contains 15 residues. Only in-frame clones appear in the TCRdb table, and some are missing; sequencing was by immunoSEQ multiplex PCR. This repertoire shows tens of thousands of clones, over 75% found once; its top ten account for 5.8%. The clonotype comes from a man in his fifties with active COVID-19. The specimen was peripheral blood. The J gene is TRBJ2-2, the V gene TRBV18; D is possibly TRBD1 (5 bases). The CDR3 DNA is TGTGCCAGCTCACCATGGGGAAGGGGCACCGGGGAGCTGTTTTTT. Protein product: CASSPWGRGTGELFF.